The source of this T cell receptor (beta chain) is a study of CD8 T cells in Susac syndrome. The authors negatively isolated CD8+ and CD4+ T cells and FACS-enriched TEMRA cells. Points on this clonotype: Antigen unknown.

An input of about 0.45 to 1 ug of RNA was subjected to reverse transcription using random hexamers. A multiplex approach, immunoSEQ multiplex PCR, amplified TCR beta CDR3 across 54 Vbeta and 13 Jbeta. TCRdb reprocessed the immunoSEQ multiplex PCR reads with MiXCR, giving one entry per CDR3 protein. This sample has roughly 130,000 distinct CDR3 sequences, with nearly 95% found just once. Between the trimmed V and J ends, which lost 4 bases and 6 bases, there was a span of 15 bases. This CDR3 has 15 amino acids. General study results and limits: The authors acknowledged that the study's TCR sequencing and HLA analysis involved relatively few individuals.

The source of this sequence is a human donor in good health. The V gene is TRBV12-3 or TRBV12-4, the J gene TRBJ2-2; possible D gene TRBD1, 5 bases. Sequences were obtained from CD4+ T cells from PBMCs. CDR3 loop: CASSWSGIRSGELFF. DNA of the CDR3: TGTGCCAGCAGTTGGTCAGGGATTAGGTCCGGGGAGCTGTTTTTT.